The 17 T cell receptor beta chains presented below share a single source sample, sequenced in a study of T cells in Graves' hyperthyroidism and ophthalmopathy. Using RNA transcripts as the source, TCR beta CDR3 regions were amplified. The HTBI primer set was used in a first-round RT-PCR of the TCR CDR3. TCRdb ran MiXCR on the multiplex PCR reads and lists one entry per CDR3 protein. The table has under 400,000 distinct CDR3 sequences, approximately 25% seen once. Sequences were obtained from blood. The receptor source for this set is a man in his forties or fifties with Graves' hyperthyroidism.

V and J are TRBV5-1 and TRBJ2-3, with unresolved D. The germline V and J ends were trimmed by 4 bases and 4 bases, with 4 bases remaining between them. CDR3 length equals 11 residues. The germline CDR1 and CDR2 sequences are SGHRS and YFSETQ. This CDR3 reads CASSNADTQYF. In DNA, the CDR3 is TGCGCCAGCAGCAACGCAGATACGCAGTATTTT.

This clonotype was observed a handful of times. The chain joins TRBV6-1 to TRBJ1-2; D is perhaps TRBD1 (5 bases). Trimming cost V 10 bases and J 4 bases, with 16 bases left between them. CDR1 is MNHNS, CDR2 SASEGT, per germline. CDR3 length equals 13 residues. The DNA of the CDR3 is TGTGCCACCACCCGGGACCCCGGCTATGGCTACACCTTC. Its protein product is CATTRDPGYGYTF.

The V gene is TRBV10-3, the J gene TRBJ2-1; D gene uncertain. Germline values: CDR1 ENHRY, CDR2 SYGVKD. The V gene lost 0 bases and the J gene lost 7 bases, with 13 bases spanning the gap. The CDR3 runs to 15 residues. CDR3 sequence reads: CAISESWATRNEQFF. CDR3 DNA sequence: TGTGCCATCAGTGAGTCTTGGGCGACAAGAAATGAGCAGTTCTTC.

V and J are TRBV29-1 and TRBJ2-2; TRBD1 agrees at 9 bases. The germline gives CDR1 SQVTM, CDR2 ANQGSEA. The J segment lost 7 bases and the V segment lost 2 bases, leaving 11 bases of the junction unmatched. The CDR3 totals 16 residues. CDR3 residues: CSVEYPGQGMSGELFF. DNA for the CDR3: TGCAGCGTTGAATACCCGGGACAGGGTATGAGCGGGGAGCTGTTTTTT.

This clonotype has at least ten counts. The gene calls are TRBV2 and TRBJ2-3, with D unresolved. CDR3 length equals 13 residues. Per germline, CDR1 SNHLY and CDR2 FYNNEI. Trimming cost V 1 base and J 4 bases, with 6 bases left between them. The CDR3 DNA follows: TGTGCCAGCAGTGAAGGTGGGGCAGATACGCAGTATTTT. Its protein is CASSEGGADTQYF. The full variable domain, rest sourced from reference TRBV2 and TRBJ2-3, is EPEVTQTPSHQVTQMGQEVILRCVPISNHLYFYWYRQILGQKVEFLVSFYNNEISEKSEIFDDQFSVERPDGSNFTLKIRSTKLEDSAMYFCASSEGGADTQYFGPGTRLTVL.

The chain is built from TRBV12-3 or TRBV12-4 and TRBJ2-5; 10 bases fit TRBD2. The J segment lost 6 bases and the V segment lost 6 bases, leaving 10 bases of the junction unmatched. The CDR3 contains 15 residues. CDR3 residues: CASRWTGTSEKTQYF. In nucleotides, the CDR3 is TGTGCCAGCAGGTGGACCGGGACTAGCGAAAAGACCCAGTACTTC.

The chain employs TRBV6-5 and TRBJ2-2; 7 bases are a match to TRBD2. Germline assignment: CDR1 MNHEY and CDR2 SVGAGI. CDR3 length: 14 residues. The V and J ends lost 2 bases and 6 bases, in that order; junction bases with no gene match: 3. CDR3 in amino acids: CASSYGRAAGELFF. CDR3 DNA: TGTGCCAGCAGTTACGGGAGGGCGGCCGGGGAGCTGTTTTTT.

The chain is built from TRBV9 and TRBJ1-2, with a possible D match to TRBD1 (6 bases). Looked up from germline, CDR1 is SGDLS and CDR2 is YYNGEE. The V gene lost 4 bases and the J gene lost 7 bases, with 17 bases spanning the gap. CDR3 size: 14 residues. In DNA form, the CDR3 reads TGTGCCAGCAGCTCTGGCACAGGGCTAGGTGGCTACACCTTC. Translating gives CASSSGTGLGGYTF.

This clonotype was detected ten times or more. CDR3 coding DNA: TGTGCCAGCAGTTGGAGGCAGGGCGGCACAGATACGCAGTATTTT. This sequence encodes CASSWRQGGTDTQYF. This chain links TRBV6-2 or TRBV6-3 with TRBJ2-3; D is perhaps TRBD1 or TRBD2 (5 bases each). Trimming took 4 bases from V and 1 from J, leaving 12 bases between them. This CDR3 spans 15 amino acids. The germline V gene has CDR1 MNHEY and CDR2 SVGEGT.

In this sample, this clonotype turned up a few times. V gene TRBV20-1 combines with J gene TRBJ2-7; 14 nucleotides agree with TRBD2. With 4 bases clipped from V and 7 bases from J, the junction kept 9 bases outside the gene matches. This CDR3 has 15 amino acids. Germline loops: CDR1 DFQATT, CDR2 SNEGSKA (reference sequence). The CDR3 DNA reads as TGCAGTGCTACCCTGGGACTAGCGGGAGTCGAAGAGCAGTACTTC. This codes for CSATLGLAGVEEQYF.

This clonotype showed up just a few times. The chain has TRBV6-1 and TRBJ1-1; the D gene is possibly TRBD1 (5 bases). Trimming took 6 bases from V and 3 from J, leaving 11 bases between them. The CDR3 has 13 amino acids. CDR1 is MNHNS and CDR2 is SASEGT in the germline V gene. CDR3 amino acids: CASSPREDTEAFF. In nucleotides, the CDR3 is TGTGCCAGCAGCCCCAGGGAGGACACTGAAGCTTTCTTT.

The chain uses TRBV7-3 and TRBJ2-7; 11 bases are shared with TRBD1. In germline, CDR1 is SGHTA, CDR2 FQGTGA. V shed 5 bases and J 6 bases; nucleotides not matched to a gene: 6. CDR3 length equals 14 residues. The CDR3 DNA follows: TGTGCCAGCAGCACCCGGACAGGGGGCAGCGAGCAGTACTTC. Protein product: CASSTRTGGSEQYF. Using reference TRBV7-3 and TRBJ2-7 for the parts outside the CDR3, the full variable domain is GAGVSQTPSNKVTEKGKYVELRCDPISGHTALYWYRQSLGQGPEFLIYFQGTGAADDSGLPNDRFFAVRPEGSVSTLKIQRTERGDSAVYLCASSTRTGGSEQYFGPGTRLTVT.

This clonotype was observed many times. The chain links TRBV11-2 to TRBJ2-7; D unclear. The CDR3 is 14 amino acids. The V end was cut by 5 bases, the J end by 5 bases, with 16 bases between. Germline-derived CDR1 and CDR2 are SGHAT and FQNNGV. The CDR3, as DNA: TGTGCCAGCAGCCCCCAGGCAGGTAGAAACGAGCAGTACTTC. It codes for CASSPQAGRNEQYF. The full variable domain, with the rest looked up from reference TRBV11-2 and TRBJ2-7, is EAGVAQSPRYKIIEKRQSVAFWCNPISGHATLYWYQQILGQGPKLLIQFQNNGVVDDSQLPKDRFSAERLKGVDSTLKIQPAKLEDSAVYLCASSPQAGRNEQYFGPGTRLTVT.

The chain links TRBV5-6 to TRBJ2-3; D tentatively fits TRBD1 or TRBD2 (5 bases each). CDR3 size: 17 residues. Between the trimmed V and J ends, which lost 0 bases and 4 bases, there was a span of 18 bases. Germline lookup yields CDR1 SGHDT and CDR2 YYEEEE. CDR3 sequence (DNA): TGTGCCAGCAGCTTGGACCGGGGACCTTATAGCGCAGATACGCAGTATTTT. Translation gives CASSLDRGPYSADTQYF. The full variable domain, its missing parts supplied by reference TRBV5-6 and TRBJ2-3, is DAGVTQSPTHLIKTRGQQVTLRCSPKSGHDTVSWYQQALGQGPQFIFQYYEEEERQRGNFPDRFSGHQFPNYSSELNVNALLLGDSALYLCASSLDRGPYSADTQYFGPGTRLTVL.

The rearrangement links TRBV28 to TRBJ1-2; D is ambiguous. This CDR3 contains 14 residues. Germline-derived CDR1 and CDR2 are MDHEN and SYDVKM. The V end lost 5 bases, the J end lost 0 bases, and 10 bases lay between the germline ends. Here the CDR3 DNA reads TGTGCCAGCAGTCCTACACATACTAACTATGGCTACACCTTC. It translates to CASSPTHTNYGYTF.

In this sample, this clonotype turned up a few times. This chain uses TRBV27 with TRBJ2-5; 8 bases are shared with TRBD2. V was clipped by 6 bases and J by 1 base; unmatched bases: 10. The germline CDR1 and CDR2 sequences are MNHEY and SMNVEV (reference sequence). The CDR3 loop spans 16 amino acids. CDR3 region: CASSRTLAEAQETQYF. As DNA, the CDR3 is TGTGCCAGCAGCCGAACACTAGCGGAGGCCCAAGAGACCCAGTACTTC.

This clonotype was counted at least ten times. The chain combines TRBV3-1 with TRBJ1-2, with a tentative D call TRBD1 (6 bases). The V gene's germline CDR1 is LGHDT and CDR2 YNNKEL (reference sequence). The CDR3 contains 14 residues. V was pared by 4 bases and J by 0 bases, with 9 bases between. The DNA for the CDR3 is TGTGCCAGCAGCCGGACAGCAACTAACTATGGCTACACCTTC. Translating it yields CASSRTATNYGYTF.